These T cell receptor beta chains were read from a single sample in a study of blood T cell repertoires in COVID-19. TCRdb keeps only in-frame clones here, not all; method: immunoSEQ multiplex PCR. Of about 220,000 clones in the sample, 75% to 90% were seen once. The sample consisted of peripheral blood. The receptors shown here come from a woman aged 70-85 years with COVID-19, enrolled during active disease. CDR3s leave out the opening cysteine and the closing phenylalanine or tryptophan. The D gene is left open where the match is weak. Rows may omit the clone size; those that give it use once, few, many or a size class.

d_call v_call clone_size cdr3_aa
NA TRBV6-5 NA ASSYSRSYLYGYT
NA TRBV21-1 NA ASSGGTGEIVSYNEQF
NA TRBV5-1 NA ASRGLTSTDTQY
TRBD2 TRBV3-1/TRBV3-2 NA ASSRGLAASYNEQF
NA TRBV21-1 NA ASNGTGGSVGYT
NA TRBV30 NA AWGRFNQPQH
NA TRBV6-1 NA ASRDGTMGRETQY
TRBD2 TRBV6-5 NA ASRGLAWNEQF
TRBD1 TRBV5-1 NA ASSLAAGGLNTEAF
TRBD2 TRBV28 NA ASTSGSADTQY
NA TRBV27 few ASSLRSLDQYEQY
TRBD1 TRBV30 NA ASRGQGVYEQY
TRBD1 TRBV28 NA ASSLTGEIQPQH
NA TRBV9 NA ASSVSSHGAYEQY
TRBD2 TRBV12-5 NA ASGLVLAGGRTGELF
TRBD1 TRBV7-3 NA ASSPQTGPQETQY
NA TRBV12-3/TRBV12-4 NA ASSGDWIAAF
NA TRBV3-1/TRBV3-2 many ASSQGQGRDIYSGANVLT
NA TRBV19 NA ASSSFAGTSYNEQF
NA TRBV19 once ASSVAFRQQLMNTEAF
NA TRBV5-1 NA ASSLGGGFFTGELF
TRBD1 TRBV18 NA ASSPEQTGAGSPLH
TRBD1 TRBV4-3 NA ASSPRTGSSYEQY
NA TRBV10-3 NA AISETSNEKLF
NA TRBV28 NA ASASGDSNEKLF
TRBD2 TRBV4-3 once ASSQDIGLAGEAPEQY
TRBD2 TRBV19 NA ASSGGRRADEQF
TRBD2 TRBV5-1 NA ASSREGLAGEGYEQF
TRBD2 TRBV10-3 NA AISGGGTEGTDTQY
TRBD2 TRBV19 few ASREGRDSYEQY
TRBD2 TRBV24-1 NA ATSLRLAGGPGELF
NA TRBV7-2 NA ASSPPGGYGYT
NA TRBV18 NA ASSGGSSILNQPQH
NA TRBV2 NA ASSVGTLARYEQY
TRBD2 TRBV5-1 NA ASSSRGLAGGPNTGELF
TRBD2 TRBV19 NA ASSIDLTSESIRDTGELF
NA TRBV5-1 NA ASSLGPEVNYGYT
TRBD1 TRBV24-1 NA ATSDPGTGRQETQY
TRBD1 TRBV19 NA ASSIGPGQGEYGYT
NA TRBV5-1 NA ASRYSARGQETQY
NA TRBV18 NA ASSPGPSSGNTPQH
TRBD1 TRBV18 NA ASSRLTGDRNTIY
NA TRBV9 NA ASQAGLNEKLF
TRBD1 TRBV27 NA ASSPRDSLIGETQY
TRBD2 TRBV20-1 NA SASAPPGRVIYEQY
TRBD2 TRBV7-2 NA ASSLGLADNEQF
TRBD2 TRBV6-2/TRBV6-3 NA ASSYFGTSGSYEQY
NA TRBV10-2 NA ASSVWGVTDTQY
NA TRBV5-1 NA ASSLLDSSSGNTIY
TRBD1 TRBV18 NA ASSNRGDEAF
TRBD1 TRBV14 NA ASSRQGGHGYT
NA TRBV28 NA ASRPSGSASYEQY
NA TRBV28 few ASRTRAPYEQY
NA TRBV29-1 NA SVGQFNQPQH
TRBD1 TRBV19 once ASSPTGTAYGYT
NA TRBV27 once ASSLTRNSNQPQH